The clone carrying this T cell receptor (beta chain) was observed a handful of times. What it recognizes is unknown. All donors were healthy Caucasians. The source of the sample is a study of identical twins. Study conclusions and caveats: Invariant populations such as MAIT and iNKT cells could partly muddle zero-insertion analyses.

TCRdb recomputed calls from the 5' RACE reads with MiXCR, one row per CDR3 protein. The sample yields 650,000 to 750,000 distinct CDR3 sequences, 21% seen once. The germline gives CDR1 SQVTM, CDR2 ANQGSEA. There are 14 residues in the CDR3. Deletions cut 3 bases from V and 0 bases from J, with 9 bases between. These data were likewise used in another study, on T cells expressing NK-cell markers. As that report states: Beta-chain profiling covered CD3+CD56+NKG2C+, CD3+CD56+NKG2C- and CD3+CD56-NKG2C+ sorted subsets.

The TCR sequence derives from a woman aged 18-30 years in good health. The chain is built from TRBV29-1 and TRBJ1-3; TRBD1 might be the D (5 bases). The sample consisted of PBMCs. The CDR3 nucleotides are TGCAGCGTTGAGTCAGGGTCCTCTGGAAACACCATATATTTT. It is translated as CSVESGSSGNTIYF.